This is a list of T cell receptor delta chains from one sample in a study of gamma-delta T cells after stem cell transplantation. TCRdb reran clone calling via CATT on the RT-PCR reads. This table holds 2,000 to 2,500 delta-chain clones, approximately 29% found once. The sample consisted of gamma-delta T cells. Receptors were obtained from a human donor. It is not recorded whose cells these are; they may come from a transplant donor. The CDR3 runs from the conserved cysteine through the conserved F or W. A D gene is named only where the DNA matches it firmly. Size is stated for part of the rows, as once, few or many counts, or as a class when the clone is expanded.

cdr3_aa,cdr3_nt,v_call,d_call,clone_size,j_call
CACDTVLGDTRKYTDKLIF,TGTGCCTGTGACACCGTACTGGGGGATACGCGGAAGTACACCGATAAACTCATCTTT,TRDV2,TRDD3,NA,TRDJ1
CALGGYWGSYTDKLIF,TGTGCTCTTGGGGGATACTGGGGGTCCTACACCGATAAACTCATCTTT,TRDV1,TRDD3,NA,TRDJ1
CALGEPSGGSDKLIF,TGTGCTCTTGGAGAACCATCAGGAGGCTCGGATAAACTCATCTTT,TRDV1,NA,NA,TRDJ1
CALGKRPLGDTRIPYTDKLIF,TGTGCTCTTGGGAAAAGACCTCTGGGGGATACGCGAATACCGTACACCGATAAACTCATCTTT,TRDV1,TRDD3,NA,TRDJ1
CACDPLTGGYAYASDKLIF,TGTGCCTGTGATCCCCTTACTGGGGGATACGCGTATGCCAGCGATAAACTCATCTTT,TRDV2,TRDD3,NA,TRDJ1
CACDPLGAHTDKLIF,TGTGCCTGTGACCCTTTGGGGGCCCACACCGATAAACTCATCTTT,TRDV2,NA,NA,TRDJ1
CACDHTWGDKRTDKLIF,TGTGCCTGTGACCATACTTGGGGGGATAAGAGGACCGATAAACTCATCTTT,TRDV2,TRDD3,NA,TRDJ1
CACDTGPSRDTPYKYTDKLIF,TGTGCCTGTGACACCGGCCCTAGTAGGGATACCCCGTATAAGTACACCGATAAACTCATCTTT,TRDV2,TRDD3,few,TRDJ1
CALGEKGDYLTGGYAYTDKLIF,TGTGCTCTTGGGGAAAAAGGCGACTACCTTACTGGGGGATACGCGTACACCGATAAACTCATCTTT,TRDV1,TRDD3,few,TRDJ1
CACDRLGGNTDKLIF,TGTGCCTGTGACCGTTTGGGGGGGAACACCGATAAACTCATCTTT,TRDV2,NA,few,TRDJ1
CACDTLRGPDSGGHVDKLIF,TGTGCCTGTGACACTTTGCGGGGACCCGACAGTGGGGGACACGTCGATAAACTCATCTTT,TRDV2,TRDD3,NA,TRDJ1
CACDPLLGDMPSWDTRQMFF,TGTGCCTGTGACCCACTACTGGGGGATATGCCCTCCTGGGACACCCGACAGATGTTTTTC,TRDV2,TRDD3,few,TRDJ3
CACDTLVSTGVDKLIF,TGTGCCTGTGACACCTTGGTTAGTACTGGGGTCGATAAACTCATCTTT,TRDV2,TRDD3,NA,TRDJ1
CACDTLDKLGDTREAADKLIF,TGTGCCTGTGACACGCTTGACAAACTGGGGGATACACGGGAGGCGGCCGATAAACTCATCTTT,TRDV2,TRDD3,NA,TRDJ1
CACDPLGGGQTTDKLIF,TGTGCCTGTGACCCCCTAGGTGGGGGGCAGACCACCGATAAACTCATCTTT,TRDV2,NA,NA,TRDJ1
CACDPVSALLGENTDKLIF,TGTGCCTGTGACCCGGTATCAGCTTTACTGGGGGAGAACACCGATAAACTCATCTTT,TRDV2,TRDD3,few,TRDJ1
CACDTVERYNSDKLIF,TGTGCCTGTGACACCGTTGAGAGATACAACAGCGATAAACTCATCTTT,TRDV2,NA,NA,TRDJ1
CALGLPNSPTESDKLIF,TGTGCTCTTGGCCTTCCTAATTCTCCTACTGAGTCCGATAAACTCATCTTT,TRDV1,TRDD2,NA,TRDJ1
CACDTLSEPVTDKLIF,TGTGCCTGTGACACCCTGTCTGAGCCAGTCACCGATAAACTCATCTTT,TRDV2,NA,medium-sized,TRDJ1
CACDSLRTTGGLGTTDKLIF,TGTGCCTGTGACTCCTTGAGGACTACGGGGGGCCTCGGAACAACCGATAAACTCATCTTT,TRDV2,NA,NA,TRDJ1
CACDTHPPPDTDKLIF,TGTGCCTGTGACACGCACCCCCCACCGGATACCGATAAACTCATCTTT,TRDV2,NA,NA,TRDJ1
CAWALLGPKEYTDKLIF,TGTGCCTGGGCCTTACTGGGGCCGAAGGAATACACCGATAAACTCATCTTT,TRDV3,TRDD3,NA,TRDJ1